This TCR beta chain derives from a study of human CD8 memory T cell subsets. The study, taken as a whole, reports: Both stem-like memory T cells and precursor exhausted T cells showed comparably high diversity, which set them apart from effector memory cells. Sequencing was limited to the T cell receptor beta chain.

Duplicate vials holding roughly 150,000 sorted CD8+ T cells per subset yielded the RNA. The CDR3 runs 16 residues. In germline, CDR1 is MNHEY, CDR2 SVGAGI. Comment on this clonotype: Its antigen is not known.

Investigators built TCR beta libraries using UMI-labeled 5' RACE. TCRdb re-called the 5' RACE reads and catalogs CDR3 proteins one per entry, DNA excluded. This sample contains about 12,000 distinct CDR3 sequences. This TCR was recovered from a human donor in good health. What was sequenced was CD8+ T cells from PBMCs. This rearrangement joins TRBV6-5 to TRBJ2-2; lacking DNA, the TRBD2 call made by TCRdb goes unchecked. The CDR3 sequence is CASSYSMGEDTGELFF.